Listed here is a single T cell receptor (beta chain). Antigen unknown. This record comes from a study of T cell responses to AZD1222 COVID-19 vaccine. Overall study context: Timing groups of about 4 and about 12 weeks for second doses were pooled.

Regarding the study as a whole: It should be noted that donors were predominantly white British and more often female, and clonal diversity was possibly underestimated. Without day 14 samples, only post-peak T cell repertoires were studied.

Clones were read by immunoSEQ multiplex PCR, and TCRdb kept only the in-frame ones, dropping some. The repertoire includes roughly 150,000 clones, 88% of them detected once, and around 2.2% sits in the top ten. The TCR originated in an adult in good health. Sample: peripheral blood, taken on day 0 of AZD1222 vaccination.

The CDR3 region is CASSQVNSPLHF. In nucleotides, the CDR3 is TGTGCCAGCAGCCAAGTAAATTCACCCCTCCACTTT. The chain has TRBV3-1 (or the pseudogene TRBV3-2) and TRBJ1-6, with D hard to call. V was cut by 1 base and J by 7 bases, with 2 bases left in between. Germline CDR1 LGHDT, CDR2 YNNKEL (reference sequence). CDR3 length equals 12 residues.